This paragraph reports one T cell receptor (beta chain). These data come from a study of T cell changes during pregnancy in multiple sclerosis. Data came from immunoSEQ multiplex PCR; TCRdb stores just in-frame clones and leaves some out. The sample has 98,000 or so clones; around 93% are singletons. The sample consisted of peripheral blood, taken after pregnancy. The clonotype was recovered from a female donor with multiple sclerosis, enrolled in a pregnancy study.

CDR3 sequence reads: CTSSQVRDYPPHGQFF. The CDR3 nucleotides read TGCACCAGCAGCCAAGTCCGGGACTATCCCCCTCACGGGCAGTTCTTC. The chain combines TRBV1 with TRBJ2-1; the DNA was not used to check the table's D call, TRBD2. TRBV1 constitutes a pseudogene. The CDR3 spans 16 residues.